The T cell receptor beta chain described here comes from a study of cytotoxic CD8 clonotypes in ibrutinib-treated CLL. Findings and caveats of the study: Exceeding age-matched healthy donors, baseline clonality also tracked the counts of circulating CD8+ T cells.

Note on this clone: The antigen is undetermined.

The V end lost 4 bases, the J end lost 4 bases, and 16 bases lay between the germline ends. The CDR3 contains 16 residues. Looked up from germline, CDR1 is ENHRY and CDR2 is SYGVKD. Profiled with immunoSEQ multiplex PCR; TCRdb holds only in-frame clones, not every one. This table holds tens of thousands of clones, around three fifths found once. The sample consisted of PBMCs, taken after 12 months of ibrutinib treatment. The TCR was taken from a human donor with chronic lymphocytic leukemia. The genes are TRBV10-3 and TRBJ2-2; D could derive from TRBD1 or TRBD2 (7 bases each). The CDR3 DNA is TGTGCCATCAGTGGTGCCTCAGGGGGGGTCACCGGGGAGCTGTTTTTT. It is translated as CAISGASGGVTGELFF.